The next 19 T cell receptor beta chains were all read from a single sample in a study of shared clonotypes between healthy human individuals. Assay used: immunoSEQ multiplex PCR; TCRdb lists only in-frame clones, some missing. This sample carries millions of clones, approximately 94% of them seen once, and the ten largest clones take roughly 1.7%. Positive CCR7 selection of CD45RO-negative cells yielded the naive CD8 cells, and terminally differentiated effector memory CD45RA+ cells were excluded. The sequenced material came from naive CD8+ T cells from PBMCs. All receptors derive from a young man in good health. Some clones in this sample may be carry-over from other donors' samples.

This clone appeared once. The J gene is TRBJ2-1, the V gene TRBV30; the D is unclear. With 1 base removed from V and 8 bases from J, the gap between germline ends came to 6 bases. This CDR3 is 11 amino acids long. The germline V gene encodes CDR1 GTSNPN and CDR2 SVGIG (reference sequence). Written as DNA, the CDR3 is TGTGCCTGGAGTGGGCCCGATGAGCAGTTCTTC. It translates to CAWSGPDEQFF.

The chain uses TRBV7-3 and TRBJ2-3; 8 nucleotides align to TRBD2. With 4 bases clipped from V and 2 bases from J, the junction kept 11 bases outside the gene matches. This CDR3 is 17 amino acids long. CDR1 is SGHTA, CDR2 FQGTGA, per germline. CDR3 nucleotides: TGTGCCAGCAGCTCCACACTAGCGGCAGGGCCCACAGATACGCAGTATTTT. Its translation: CASSSTLAAGPTDTQYF.

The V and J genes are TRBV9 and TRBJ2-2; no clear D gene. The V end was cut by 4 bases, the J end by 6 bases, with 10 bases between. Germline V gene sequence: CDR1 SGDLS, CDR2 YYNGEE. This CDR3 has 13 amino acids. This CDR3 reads CASSPGRSGELFF. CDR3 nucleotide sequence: TGTGCCAGCAGCCCCGGACGCTCCGGGGAGCTGTTTTTT.

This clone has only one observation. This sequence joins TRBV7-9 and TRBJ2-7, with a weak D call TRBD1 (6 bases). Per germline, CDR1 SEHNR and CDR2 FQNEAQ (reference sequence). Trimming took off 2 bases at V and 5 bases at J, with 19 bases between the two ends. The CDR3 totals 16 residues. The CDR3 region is CASSLYPGPGDDEQYF. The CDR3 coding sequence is TGTGCCAGCAGCTTATATCCGGGACCAGGGGATGACGAGCAGTACTTC.

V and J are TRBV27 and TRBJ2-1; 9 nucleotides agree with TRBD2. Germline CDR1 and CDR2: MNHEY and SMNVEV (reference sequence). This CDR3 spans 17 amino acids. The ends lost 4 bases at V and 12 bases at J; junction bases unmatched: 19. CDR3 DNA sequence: TGTGCCAGCAGTTCGCTCTCGGCGGGAGGGTCATTGTGGTCGCAGTTCTTC. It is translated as CASSSLSAGGSLWSQFF.

The CDR3 DNA reads as TGTGCCAGCAAAGGAAACGCCGGGAGCTCCTACAATGAGCAGTTCTTC. It is translated as CASKGNAGSSYNEQFF. The rearrangement uses TRBV9 and TRBJ2-1; tentatively, D is TRBD2 (6 bases). The CDR3 has 16 amino acids. V lost 6 bases to trimming and J lost 0 bases, with 16 bases between them. Germline V gene data show CDR1 as SGDLS and CDR2 as YYNGEE.

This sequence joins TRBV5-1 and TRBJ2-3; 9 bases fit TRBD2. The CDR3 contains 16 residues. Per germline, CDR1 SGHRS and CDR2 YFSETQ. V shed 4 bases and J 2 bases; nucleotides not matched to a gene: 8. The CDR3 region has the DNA TGCGCCAGCAGCCCGACTAAGCGGGAGGTCACAGATACGCAGTATTTT. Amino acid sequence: CASSPTKREVTDTQYF.

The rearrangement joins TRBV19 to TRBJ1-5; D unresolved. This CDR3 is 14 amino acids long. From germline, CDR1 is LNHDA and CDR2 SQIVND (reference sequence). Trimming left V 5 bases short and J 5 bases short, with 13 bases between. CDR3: CASSHWREDQPQHF. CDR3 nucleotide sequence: TGTGCCAGTAGTCATTGGAGGGAGGATCAGCCCCAGCATTTT.

The CDR3 bases are TGTGCCAGTAGTATTGGGGTGAGGGCGACTGAAAAACTGTTTTTT. Its translation is CASSIGVRATEKLFF. The chain employs TRBV19 and TRBJ1-4, with unresolved D. The CDR3 is 15 amino acids. Germline-derived CDR1 and CDR2 are LNHDA and SQIVND (reference sequence). V lost 3 bases, J lost 7 bases, and 15 bases lay in between.

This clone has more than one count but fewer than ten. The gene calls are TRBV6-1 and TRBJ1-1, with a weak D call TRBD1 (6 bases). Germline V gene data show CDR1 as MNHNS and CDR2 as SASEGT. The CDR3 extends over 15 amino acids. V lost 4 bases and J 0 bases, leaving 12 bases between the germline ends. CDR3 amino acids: CASSGTDRLNTEAFF. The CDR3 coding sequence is TGTGCCAGCAGTGGAACCGACAGGTTGAACACTGAAGCTTTCTTT.

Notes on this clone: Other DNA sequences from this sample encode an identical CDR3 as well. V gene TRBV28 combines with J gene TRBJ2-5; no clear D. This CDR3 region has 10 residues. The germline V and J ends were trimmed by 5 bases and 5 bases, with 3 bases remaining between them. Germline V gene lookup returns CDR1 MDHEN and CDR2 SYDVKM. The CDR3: CASSRETQYF. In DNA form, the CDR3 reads TGTGCCAGCAGTCGGGAGACCCAGTACTTC.

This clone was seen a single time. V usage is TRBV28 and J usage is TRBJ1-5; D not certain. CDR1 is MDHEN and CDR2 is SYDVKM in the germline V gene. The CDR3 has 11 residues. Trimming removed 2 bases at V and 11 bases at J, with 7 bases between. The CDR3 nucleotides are TGTGCCAGCAGTTTAGCCCCGACCCAGCATTTT. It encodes CASSLAPTQHF. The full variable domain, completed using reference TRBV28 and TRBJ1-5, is DVKVTQSSRYLVKRTGEKVFLECVQDMDHENMFWYRQDPGLGLRLIYFSYDVKMKEKGDIPEGYSVSREKKERFSLILESASTNQTSMYLCASSLAPTQHFGDGTRLSIL.

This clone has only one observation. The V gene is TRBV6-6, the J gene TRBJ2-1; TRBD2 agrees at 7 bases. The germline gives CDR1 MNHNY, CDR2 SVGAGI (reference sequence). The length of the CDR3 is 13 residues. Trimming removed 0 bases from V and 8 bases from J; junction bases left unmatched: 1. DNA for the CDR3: TGTGCCAGCAGTTACTCACTAGCGTATGAGCAGTTCTTC. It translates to CASSYSLAYEQFF.

In nucleotides, the CDR3 is TGTGCCAGCGCCCCGGGACAGGGGGTGGGGATGAGTGGCTACACCTTC. Translating it yields CASAPGQGVGMSGYTF. The gene calls are TRBV6-6 and TRBJ1-2, with TRBD1 identical over 11 bases. This CDR3 region has 16 residues. Germline V gene lookup returns CDR1 MNHNY and CDR2 SVGAGI (reference sequence). The junction had 15 bases not matched to a gene; V was cut back by 8 bases and J by 7 bases.

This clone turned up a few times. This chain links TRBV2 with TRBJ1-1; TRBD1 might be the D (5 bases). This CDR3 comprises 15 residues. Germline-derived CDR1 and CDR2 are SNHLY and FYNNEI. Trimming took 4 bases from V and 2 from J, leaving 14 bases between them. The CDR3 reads CASSAGTIFNTEAFF. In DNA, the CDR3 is TGTGCCAGCAGTGCAGGGACCATTTTCAACACTGAAGCTTTCTTT.

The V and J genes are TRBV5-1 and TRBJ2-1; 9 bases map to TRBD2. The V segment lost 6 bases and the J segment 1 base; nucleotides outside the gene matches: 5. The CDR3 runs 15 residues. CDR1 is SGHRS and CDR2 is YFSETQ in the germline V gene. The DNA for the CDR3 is TGCGCCAGCATGAGGCGGGAGGGTTCCTACAATGAGCAGTTCTTC. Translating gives CASMRREGSYNEQFF.

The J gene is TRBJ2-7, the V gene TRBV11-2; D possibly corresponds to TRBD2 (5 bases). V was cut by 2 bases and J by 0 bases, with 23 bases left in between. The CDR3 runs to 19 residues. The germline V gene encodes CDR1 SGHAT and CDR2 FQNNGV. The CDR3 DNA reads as TGTGCCAGCAGCTTATATGTCCGGGTCATGAGCGGCCTCTCCTACGAGCAGTACTTC. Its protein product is CASSLYVRVMSGLSYEQYF.

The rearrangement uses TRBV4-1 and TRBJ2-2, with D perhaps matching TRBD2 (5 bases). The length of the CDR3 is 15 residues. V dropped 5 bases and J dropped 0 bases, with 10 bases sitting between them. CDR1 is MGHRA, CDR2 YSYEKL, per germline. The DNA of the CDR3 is TGCGCCAGCAGCTCCCAAGCGGCGAACACCGGGGAGCTGTTTTTT. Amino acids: CASSSQAANTGELFF.

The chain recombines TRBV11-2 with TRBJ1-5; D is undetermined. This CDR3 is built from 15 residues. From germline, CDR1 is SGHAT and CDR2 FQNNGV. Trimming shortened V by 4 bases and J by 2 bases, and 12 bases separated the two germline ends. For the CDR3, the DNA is TGTGCCAGCAGCTCAACCTTAGAGCGCAATCAGCCCCAGCATTTT. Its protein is CASSSTLERNQPQHF.